Listed below are T cell receptor beta chains from one sample, sequenced in a study of beta chain features in type 1 diabetes. The repertoire was sequenced with immunoSEQ multiplex PCR; TCRdb's copy has only in-frame clones and lacks some. The data hold approximately 240,000 clones, with 16% observed a single time. Sequencing was done on a sample of naive CD4+ T cells from blood. The receptors were sampled from a man aged 25 to 45 with type 1 diabetes. Both conserved end residues are part of each CDR3. A D gene is named only where the DNA matches it firmly. Some rows have no size entry. The others give once, few or many, or a class for an expanded clone.

J gene: TRBJ2-7
D gene: -
V gene: TRBV9
clone size: few
CDR3 DNA: TGTGCCAGCAGCGTAGAACACGAATCCTACGAGCAGTACTTC
CDR3 protein: CASSVEHESYEQYF

J gene: TRBJ2-1
D gene: -
V gene: TRBV12-5
clone size: -
CDR3 DNA: TGTGCTAGTGGTTTGGTGGGGAACCAGTTCTTC
CDR3 protein: CASGLVGNQFF

J gene: TRBJ2-1
D gene: -
V gene: TRBV7-8
clone size: -
CDR3 DNA: TGTGCCAGCAGCTTAATGTTGCGGAGGCCGAGCTCCTACAATGAGCAGTTCTTC
CDR3 protein: CASSLMLRRPSSYNEQFF

J gene: TRBJ2-3
D gene: TRBD1
V gene: TRBV12-5
clone size: few
CDR3 DNA: TGTGCTAGGGGACAGGGGCATCGAAGGGATACGCAGTATTTT
CDR3 protein: CARGQGHRRDTQYF

J gene: TRBJ1-4
D gene: -
V gene: TRBV28
clone size: few
CDR3 DNA: TGTGCCATCAAACAGGGTGCGGAAAAACTGTTTTTT
CDR3 protein: CAIKQGAEKLFF

J gene: TRBJ1-4
D gene: -
V gene: TRBV7-2
clone size: few
CDR3 DNA: TGTGCCAGCAGACTAGGGGCGCCAGGGGAAAAACTGTTTTTT
CDR3 protein: CASRLGAPGEKLFF

J gene: TRBJ2-2
D gene: -
V gene: TRBV12-5
clone size: -
CDR3 DNA: TGTGCTAGTGGTTCCAGGAACACCGGGGAGCTGTTTTTT
CDR3 protein: CASGSRNTGELFF

J gene: TRBJ2-6
D gene: -
V gene: TRBV4-3
clone size: -
CDR3 DNA: TGCGCCAGCAGCCAATCCGTTTCTGGGGCCAACGTCCTGACTTTC
CDR3 protein: CASSQSVSGANVLTF

J gene: TRBJ2-7
D gene: TRBD1
V gene: TRBV29-1
clone size: -
CDR3 DNA: TGCAGCGTTGGTCAGGGGGCCGGCGAGCAGTACTTC
CDR3 protein: CSVGQGAGEQYF

J gene: TRBJ2-3
D gene: -
V gene: TRBV29-1
clone size: -
CDR3 DNA: TGCAGCGTTGCGATCGGAGATACGCAGTATTTT
CDR3 protein: CSVAIGDTQYF

J gene: TRBJ2-3
D gene: -
V gene: TRBV6-5
clone size: few
CDR3 DNA: TGTGCCACCAAGCCGGGACTCAGCACAGATACGCAGTATTTT
CDR3 protein: CATKPGLSTDTQYF

J gene: TRBJ2-1
D gene: TRBD2
V gene: TRBV11-1
clone size: few
CDR3 DNA: TGTGCCAGCAGTCAGGAGGTGCGGCGGGAGCGTGAGCAGTTCTTC
CDR3 protein: CASSQEVRREREQFF

J gene: TRBJ2-1
D gene: TRBD2
V gene: TRBV29-1
clone size: few
CDR3 DNA: TGCAGCGTTGGGTTTGGCGGGAGGAATGAGCAGTTCTTC
CDR3 protein: CSVGFGGRNEQFF

J gene: TRBJ1-2
D gene: TRBD1
V gene: TRBV7-9
clone size: few
CDR3 DNA: TGTGCCAGCAGCCTGGACAGGGAATATGGCTACACCTTC
CDR3 protein: CASSLDREYGYTF

J gene: TRBJ2-3
D gene: TRBD2
V gene: TRBV5-4
clone size: once
CDR3 DNA: TGTGCCAGCAGCTTGGGCCTAGCGGGAGAGTCAGATACGCAGTATTTT
CDR3 protein: CASSLGLAGESDTQYF

J gene: TRBJ2-3
D gene: -
V gene: TRBV30
clone size: -
CDR3 DNA: TGTGCCTGGAGTTTGACCACAGATACGCAGTATTTT
CDR3 protein: CAWSLTTDTQYF

J gene: TRBJ2-5
D gene: TRBD2
V gene: TRBV18
clone size: few
CDR3 DNA: TGTGCCAGCTCACCACCGGCGGGAGGAGAGACCCAGTACTTC
CDR3 protein: CASSPPAGGETQYF

J gene: TRBJ2-7
D gene: -
V gene: TRBV28
clone size: -
CDR3 DNA: TGTGCCAGCAGCCGCGGGTCAGGCTACGAGCAGTACTTC
CDR3 protein: CASSRGSGYEQYF

J gene: TRBJ2-5
D gene: TRBD2
V gene: TRBV4-3
clone size: few
CDR3 DNA: TGCGCCAGCAGCTCCCGACTAGCGGGAGAAGAGACCCAGTACTTC
CDR3 protein: CASSSRLAGEETQYF

J gene: TRBJ2-1
D gene: -
V gene: TRBV11-2
clone size: few
CDR3 DNA: TGTGCCAGCACCAAGGGTACGGCCTCCTACAATGAGCAGTTCTTC
CDR3 protein: CASTKGTASYNEQFF

J gene: TRBJ2-7
D gene: -
V gene: TRBV7-9
clone size: few
CDR3 DNA: TGTGCCAGCAGCGCTATACCGGGACCAGCCTACGAGCAGTACTTC
CDR3 protein: CASSAIPGPAYEQYF

J gene: TRBJ1-2
D gene: -
V gene: TRBV14
clone size: few
CDR3 DNA: TGTGCCAGCAGCCGCCGGCTTAACTATGGCTACACCTTC
CDR3 protein: CASSRRLNYGYTF

J gene: TRBJ1-4
D gene: -
V gene: TRBV4-1
clone size: -
CDR3 DNA: TGCGCCAGCAGCGCAGGGGTTAGGGAGAATGAAAAACTGTTTTTT
CDR3 protein: CASSAGVRENEKLFF

J gene: TRBJ1-2
D gene: -
V gene: TRBV29-1
clone size: few
CDR3 DNA: TGCAGCGTAGCCGATTATGGCTACACCTTC
CDR3 protein: CSVADYGYTF

J gene: TRBJ2-1
D gene: -
V gene: TRBV7-3
clone size: few
CDR3 DNA: TGTGCCAGCAGCGTAGGTGGTGAGCAGTTCTTC
CDR3 protein: CASSVGGEQFF

J gene: TRBJ1-1
D gene: TRBD1
V gene: TRBV10-3
clone size: few
CDR3 DNA: TGTGCCATCAGTACAGGGGACACTGAAGCTTTCTTT
CDR3 protein: CAISTGDTEAFF

J gene: TRBJ1-2
D gene: -
V gene: TRBV5-1
clone size: few
CDR3 DNA: TGCGCCAGCAGCACACAGGGAGATGCCTATGGCTACACCTTC
CDR3 protein: CASSTQGDAYGYTF

J gene: TRBJ2-1
D gene: TRBD1
V gene: TRBV25-1
clone size: few
CDR3 DNA: TGTGCCAGCGAAGCCGGGACAGTTCGAGCTGAGCAGTTCTTC
CDR3 protein: CASEAGTVRAEQFF

J gene: TRBJ1-4
D gene: -
V gene: TRBV18
clone size: few
CDR3 DNA: TGTGCCAGCTCACCACAGGGGGATGAAAAACTGTTTTTT
CDR3 protein: CASSPQGDEKLFF

J gene: TRBJ2-1
D gene: -
V gene: TRBV5-1
clone size: -
CDR3 DNA: TGCGCCAGCAGCGGGGACCGAGAGGGCGATGAGCAGTTCTTC
CDR3 protein: CASSGDREGDEQFF

J gene: TRBJ2-3
D gene: -
V gene: TRBV5-1
clone size: -
CDR3 DNA: TGCGCCAGCAGCTTGCAAGGCCCCGACACAGATACGCAGTATTTT
CDR3 protein: CASSLQGPDTDTQYF

J gene: TRBJ2-6
D gene: TRBD2
V gene: TRBV29-1
clone size: few
CDR3 DNA: TGCAGCGTTGGGGAGGGCTCTGGGGCCAACGTCCTGACTTTC
CDR3 protein: CSVGEGSGANVLTF

J gene: TRBJ2-3
D gene: TRBD1
V gene: TRBV4-1
clone size: -
CDR3 DNA: TGCGCCAGCAGCCAAACAGGGGGCAGCACAGATACGCAGTATTTT
CDR3 protein: CASSQTGGSTDTQYF

J gene: TRBJ2-7
D gene: TRBD1
V gene: TRBV19
clone size: few
CDR3 DNA: TGTGCCAGTAGTACCAGACAGGGACACTCCTACGAGCAGTACTTC
CDR3 protein: CASSTRQGHSYEQYF

J gene: TRBJ2-5
D gene: -
V gene: TRBV4-3
clone size: few
CDR3 DNA: TGCGCCAGCAGCCAAGATATCGGGGAGACCCAGTACTTC
CDR3 protein: CASSQDIGETQYF

J gene: TRBJ2-7
D gene: TRBD1
V gene: TRBV29-1
clone size: few
CDR3 DNA: TGCAGCGTTGAAAAAACAGGGGGATCCTACGAGCAGTACTTC
CDR3 protein: CSVEKTGGSYEQYF

J gene: TRBJ2-6
D gene: -
V gene: TRBV7-2
clone size: -
CDR3 DNA: TGTGCCAGCAGCTCGTACTCTGGGGCCAACGTCCTGACTTTC
CDR3 protein: CASSSYSGANVLTF

J gene: TRBJ2-3
D gene: -
V gene: TRBV11-2
clone size: -
CDR3 DNA: TGTGCCAGCAGCTTTTGGCCAGATACGCAGTATTTT
CDR3 protein: CASSFWPDTQYF

J gene: TRBJ2-5
D gene: -
V gene: TRBV11-1
clone size: few
CDR3 DNA: TGTGCCAGCAGCTTCGGCGGCAAAGAGACCCAGTACTTC
CDR3 protein: CASSFGGKETQYF

J gene: TRBJ2-3
D gene: -
V gene: TRBV5-1
clone size: -
CDR3 DNA: TGCGCCAGCAGCTTGGTCCCAGATACGCAGTATTTT
CDR3 protein: CASSLVPDTQYF

J gene: TRBJ1-5
D gene: TRBD1
V gene: TRBV6-1
clone size: few
CDR3 DNA: TGTGCCAGTTGGACAGGAGATCAGCCCCAGCATTTT
CDR3 protein: CASWTGDQPQHF